Below, one T cell receptor beta chain is given with its context. The source of the sample is a study of OX40 agonist ivuxolimab in advanced cancers. Clones were read by immunoSEQ multiplex PCR, and TCRdb kept only the in-frame ones, dropping some. There are 77,000 or so clones in the sample; more than 75% occur only once, and approximately 0.72% lies in the top ten. The CDR3 extends over 18 amino acids. The junction had 8 bases not matched to a gene; V was cut back by 2 bases and J by 3 bases. Germline V CDR1 and CDR2: SGHAT, FQNNGV. Sequenced here: CD4+ or CD8+ T cells sorted from blood, sampled in a trial of the OX40 agonist ivuxolimab. The rearrangement joins TRBV11-2 to TRBJ2-3; 13 nucleotides match TRBD2. The clonotype originates from an adult with an advanced solid tumor such as melanoma, head and neck, liver or kidney cancer. The CDR3 coding sequence is TGTGCCAGCAGCTTATCGGGGACTAGCGGGGTGCGAACAGATACGCAGTATTTT. Its protein product is CASSLSGTSGVRTDTQYF.